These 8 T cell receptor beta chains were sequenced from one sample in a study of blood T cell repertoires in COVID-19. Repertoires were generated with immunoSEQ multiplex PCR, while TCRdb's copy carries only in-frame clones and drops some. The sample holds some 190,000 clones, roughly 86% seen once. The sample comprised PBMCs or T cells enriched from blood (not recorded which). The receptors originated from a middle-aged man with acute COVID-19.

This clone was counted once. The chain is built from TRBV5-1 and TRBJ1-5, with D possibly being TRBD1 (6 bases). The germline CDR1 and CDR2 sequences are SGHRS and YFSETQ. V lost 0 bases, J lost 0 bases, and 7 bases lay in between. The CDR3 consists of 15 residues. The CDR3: CASSLGDISNQPQHF. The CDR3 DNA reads TGCGCCAGCAGCTTGGGGGACATTAGCAATCAGCCCCAGCATTTT.

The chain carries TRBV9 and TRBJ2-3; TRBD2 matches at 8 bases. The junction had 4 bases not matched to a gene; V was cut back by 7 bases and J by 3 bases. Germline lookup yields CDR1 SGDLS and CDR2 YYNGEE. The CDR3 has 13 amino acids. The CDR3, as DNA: TGTGCCAGCCGGGAGGGGGGAACAGATACGCAGTATTTT. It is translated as CASREGGTDTQYF.

The CDR3 DNA reads as TGTGCCAGCCTCACTAGCGGGATCAACACCGGGGAGCTGTTTTTT. Translated: CASLTSGINTGELFF. The V and J genes are TRBV11-2 and TRBJ2-2; 10 bases fit TRBD2. The J segment lost 2 bases and the V segment lost 8 bases, leaving 5 bases of the junction unmatched. Looked up from germline, CDR1 is SGHAT and CDR2 is FQNNGV. The CDR3 has 15 amino acids.

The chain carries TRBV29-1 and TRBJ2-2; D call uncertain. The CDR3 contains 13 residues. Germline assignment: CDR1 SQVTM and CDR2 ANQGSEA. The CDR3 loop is CSGEGSRTGELFF. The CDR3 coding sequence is TGCAGTGGAGAAGGAAGCCGAACCGGGGAGCTGTTTTTT.

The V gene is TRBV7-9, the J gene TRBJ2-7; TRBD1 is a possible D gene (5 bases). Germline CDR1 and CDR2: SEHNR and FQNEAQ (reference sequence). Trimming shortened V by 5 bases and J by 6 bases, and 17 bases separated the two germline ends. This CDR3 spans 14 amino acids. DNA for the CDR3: TGTGCCAGCAGCATCGACAGCAGGGCGCTCGAGCAGTACTTC. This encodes CASSIDSRALEQYF.

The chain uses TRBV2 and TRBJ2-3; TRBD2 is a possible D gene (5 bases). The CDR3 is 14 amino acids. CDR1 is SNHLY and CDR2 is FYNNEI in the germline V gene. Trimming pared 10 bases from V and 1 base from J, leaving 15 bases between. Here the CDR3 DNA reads TGTGCCACCCCCGCTGCGGGCGGCACAGATACGCAGTATTTT. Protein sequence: CATPAAGGTDTQYF.

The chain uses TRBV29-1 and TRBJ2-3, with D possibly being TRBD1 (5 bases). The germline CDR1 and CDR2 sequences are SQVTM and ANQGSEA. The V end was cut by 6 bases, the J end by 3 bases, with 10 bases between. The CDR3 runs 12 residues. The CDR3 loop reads CSVHRQTDTQYF. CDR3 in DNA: TGCAGCGTCCACCGACAGACAGATACGCAGTATTTT.

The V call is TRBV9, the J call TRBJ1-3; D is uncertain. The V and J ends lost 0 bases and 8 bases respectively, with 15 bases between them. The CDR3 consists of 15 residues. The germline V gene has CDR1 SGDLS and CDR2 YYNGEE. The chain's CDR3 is CASSVAGGRSDTIYF. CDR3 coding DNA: TGTGCCAGCAGCGTAGCGGGAGGGAGGAGTGACACCATATATTTT.